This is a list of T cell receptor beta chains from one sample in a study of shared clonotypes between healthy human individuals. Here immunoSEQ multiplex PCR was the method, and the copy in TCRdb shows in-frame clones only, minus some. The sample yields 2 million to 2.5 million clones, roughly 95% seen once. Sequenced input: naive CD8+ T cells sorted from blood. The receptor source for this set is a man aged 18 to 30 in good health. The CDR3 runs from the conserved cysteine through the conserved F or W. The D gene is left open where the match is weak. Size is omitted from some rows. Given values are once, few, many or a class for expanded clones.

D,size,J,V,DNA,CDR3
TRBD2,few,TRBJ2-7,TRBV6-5,TGTGCCAGCAGTTACTCTAGCGGGACCTCCTACGAGCAGTACTTC,CASSYSSGTSYEQYF
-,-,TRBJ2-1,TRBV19,TGTGCCAGTAGCCTCCAAGGCTCCTACAATGAGCAGTTCTTC,CASSLQGSYNEQFF
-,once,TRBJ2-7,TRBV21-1,TGTGCCAGCAGCAAAGCCCCGTCCTTACCCTACGAGCAGTACTTC,CASSKAPSLPYEQYF
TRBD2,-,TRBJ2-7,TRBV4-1,TGCGCCAGCAGCTCCGAGCGGGGGGGCTACGAGCAGTACTTC,CASSSERGGYEQYF
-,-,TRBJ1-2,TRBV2,TGTGCCAGCAGGGGGGACAACTATGGCTACACCTTC,CASRGDNYGYTF
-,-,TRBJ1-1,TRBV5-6,TGTGCCAGCAGCTTGTCGGTGTACACTGAAGCTTTCTTT,CASSLSVYTEAFF
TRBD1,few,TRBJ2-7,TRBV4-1,TGCGCCAGCAGCCCCGGGACAGACTACGAGCAGTACTTC,CASSPGTDYEQYF
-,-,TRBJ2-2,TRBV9,TGTGCCAGCAACCTACAAGGATTAAACACCGGGGAGCTGTTTTTT,CASNLQGLNTGELFF
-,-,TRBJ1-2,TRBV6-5,TGTGCCAGCAGTCTGGGATCCGGGGACTATGGCTACACCTTC,CASSLGSGDYGYTF
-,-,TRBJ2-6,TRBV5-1,TGCGCCAGCAGCTTGGGGAACTCTGGGGCCAACGTCCTGACTTTC,CASSLGNSGANVLTF
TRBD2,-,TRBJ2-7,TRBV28,TGTGCCAGCAGTCAAGCGGGAGGATCCTACGAGCAGTACTTC,CASSQAGGSYEQYF
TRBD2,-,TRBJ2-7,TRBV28,TGTGCCAGCAGTCGAAGCGGGGGGACCTCCTACGAGCAGTACTTC,CASSRSGGTSYEQYF
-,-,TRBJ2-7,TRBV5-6,TGTGCCAGCAGCCCGGGGGGCGACTCCTACGAGCAGTACTTC,CASSPGGDSYEQYF
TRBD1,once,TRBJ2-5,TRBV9,TGTGCCAGCAGCGTAACAGACAGGGGCGAGGGGGAGACCCAGTACTTC,CASSVTDRGEGETQYF
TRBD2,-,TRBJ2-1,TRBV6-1,TGTGCCAGCAGTGAACTAGCGGGTGGGGTATACAATGAGCAGTTCTTC,CASSELAGGVYNEQFF
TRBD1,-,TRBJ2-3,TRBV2,TGTGCCAGCGGACAGGAGCGCACAGATACGCAGTATTTT,CASGQERTDTQYF
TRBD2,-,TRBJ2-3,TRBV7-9,TGTGCCACAGCGGGGGGGCCCTCAGATACGCAGTATTTT,CATAGGPSDTQYF
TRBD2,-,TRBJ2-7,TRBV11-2,TGTGCCAGCAGCTTAGCTGGGGGGGCCTACGAGCAGTACTTC,CASSLAGGAYEQYF
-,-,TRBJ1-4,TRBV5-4,TGTGCCAGCAGCTTAACAGGGCACAATGAAAAACTGTTTTTT,CASSLTGHNEKLFF
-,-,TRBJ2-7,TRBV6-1,TGTGCCAGCACGGGAATAGGGGGTGACTACGAGCAGTACTTC,CASTGIGGDYEQYF
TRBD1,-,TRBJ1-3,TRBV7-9,TGTGCCAGCAGTTTGCAAGGGACAGGAGGAAACACCATATATTTT,CASSLQGTGGNTIYF
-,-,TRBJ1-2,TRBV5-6,TGTGCCAGCAGCTGGGAAGTGACAGGCCCAACACCGTATGGCTACACCTTC,CASSWEVTGPTPYGYTF
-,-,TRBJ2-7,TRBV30,TGTGCCGGGAGGGGACAGTCTATCTCCTACGAGCAGTACTTC,CAGRGQSISYEQYF
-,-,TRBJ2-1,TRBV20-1,TGCAGTGCTAGAGATGGGGGGCAGTTCTTC,CSARDGGQFF
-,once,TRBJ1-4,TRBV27,TGTGCCAGCAGTTTACCAAAGTTGGGAGGAAAACTGTTTTTT,CASSLPKLGGKLFF
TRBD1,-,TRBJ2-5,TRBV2,TGTGCCAGCAGTGGTCGAACGGACAGGGTGGAGGAGACCCAGTACTTC,CASSGRTDRVEETQYF
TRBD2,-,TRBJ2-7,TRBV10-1,TGCGCCAGCAGTGACGGGACTAGCAGCTACGAGCAGTACTTC,CASSDGTSSYEQYF
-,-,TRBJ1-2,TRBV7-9,TGTGCCAGCAGCCCGTACAATAACTATGGCTACACCTTC,CASSPYNNYGYTF
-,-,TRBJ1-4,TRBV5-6,TGTGCCAGCAGTGCGGGAATGTCCGAAAAACTGTTTTTT,CASSAGMSEKLFF
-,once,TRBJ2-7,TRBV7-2,TGTGCCAGCAGCTACCGGGACTCGCGCGGTTACGAGCAGTACTTC,CASSYRDSRGYEQYF
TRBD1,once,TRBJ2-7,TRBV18,TGTGCCAGCTCACCAGAGGACAGGGGCTTTTCCTACGAGCAGTACTTC,CASSPEDRGFSYEQYF
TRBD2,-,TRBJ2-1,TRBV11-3,TGTGCCAGCAGCTTGGATAGCGGGATCTACAATGAGCAGTTCTTC,CASSLDSGIYNEQFF
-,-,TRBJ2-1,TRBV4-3,TGCGCCAGCAGCCCAAAGGGGAAGAGCTCCTACAATGAGCAGTTCTTC,CASSPKGKSSYNEQFF
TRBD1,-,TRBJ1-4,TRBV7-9,TGTGCCAGCAGCGACGGGACAGTTGAAAAACTGTTTTTT,CASSDGTVEKLFF
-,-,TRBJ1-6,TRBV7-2,TGTGCCAGCAGCCAAGGGCCGCCCAAGGAAAATTCACCCCTCCACTTT,CASSQGPPKENSPLHF
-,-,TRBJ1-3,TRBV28,TGTGCCAGCTCCATGAGGGGCAGACTCTCTGGAAACACCATATATTTT,CASSMRGRLSGNTIYF
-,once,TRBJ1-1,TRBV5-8,TGTGCCAACCCGTCAGGGTCTAGGGCTTTCTTT,CANPSGSRAFF
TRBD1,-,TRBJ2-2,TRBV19,TGTGCCAGTAGTATAAGGGGACAGGTCGGGGAGCTGTTTTTT,CASSIRGQVGELFF
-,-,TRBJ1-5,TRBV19,TGTGCCAGTAGTACCGACCTGGGTAGCAATCAGCCCCAGCATTTT,CASSTDLGSNQPQHF